This is a list of T cell receptor beta chains from one sample in a study of OX40 agonist ivuxolimab in advanced cancers. TCRdb's table, derived via immunoSEQ multiplex PCR, lists solely in-frame clones and lacks some. The sample lists fewer than 25,000 clones, approximately 80% occurring once. The source was CD4+ or CD8+ T cells sorted from blood, collected in a trial of the OX40 agonist ivuxolimab. All receptors come from an adult with an advanced solid tumor such as melanoma, head and neck, liver or kidney cancer. Each CDR3 is given with its conserved first and last residue. Each record gives: J gene, clone size, V gene, CDR3 protein. Size is omitted from some rows. Given values are once, few, many or a class for expanded clones.

TRBJ2-3 NA TRBV4-3 CASSPGGGPADTQYF
TRBJ2-3 NA TRBV27 CASSSLPGGYDTQYF
TRBJ2-4 NA TRBV7-2 CASSLTGTRETKNIQYF
TRBJ2-7 NA TRBV6-1 CASSEIGESYEQYF
TRBJ1-1 NA TRBV27 CASKDRARTEAFF
TRBJ2-5 NA TRBV9 CASSVALNQETQYF
TRBJ2-5 NA TRBV4-2 CASSPINRGSYQETQYF
TRBJ1-4 few TRBV25-1 CASRQAFNEKLFF
TRBJ2-1 NA TRBV15 CATSKGLADSSYNEQFF
TRBJ2-1 NA TRBV9 CASSAVNLRDEQFF
TRBJ2-5 NA TRBV18 CASSRTGGETQYF
TRBJ1-1 NA TRBV5-4 CASSLKGRRSTEAFF
TRBJ2-7 NA TRBV19 CASGIAGSSYEQYF
TRBJ1-1 NA TRBV9 CASSVGSVGNTEAFF
TRBJ2-7 NA TRBV5-1 CASSFDSYEQYF
TRBJ1-1 NA TRBV6-1 CASSEPGQGRGTEAFF
TRBJ1-2 NA TRBV4-2 CASSIPGENYGYTF
TRBJ2-7 NA TRBV4-1 CASSQHGQGVSYEQYF
TRBJ1-1 NA TRBV5-6 CASSLDYRPLNTEAFF
TRBJ2-1 NA TRBV9 CASSVGEWRADNEQFF
TRBJ1-1 NA TRBV6-6 CASGVNTEAFF
TRBJ1-1 few TRBV5-1 CASSFRTGNTEAFF
TRBJ2-3 NA TRBV2 CASSGWTSGNTDTQYF
TRBJ1-1 NA TRBV19 CASSIGTTEAFF
TRBJ2-3 NA TRBV27 CASSSTTSGGAPDTQYF
TRBJ1-1 NA TRBV11-1 CASSTRQRVNTEAFF
TRBJ1-3 NA TRBV13 CASSSLRDRGVSGNTIYF
TRBJ1-1 few TRBV10-1 CASRTGPDTEAFF
TRBJ2-7 NA TRBV10-1 CASSGDISYEQYF
TRBJ1-1 NA TRBV19 CASSPRGPNTEAFF
TRBJ1-5 medium-sized TRBV10-3 CAISETDPYQPQHF
TRBJ2-3 NA TRBV28 CASTWGAGGTDTQYF